The sample holds many counts of the clone carrying this TCR beta chain. What it recognizes is unknown. The data belong to a study of T cell repertoires in cytomegalovirus infection. Looking at the study overall: Carrying CMV and the relevant HLA type showed in public TCR beta signatures. Whole-study results and caveats: CMV carriers with the relevant HLA were identified by cumulative public TCR beta family frequency. Dominating the ex vivo response were HLA-C-restricted CMV-specific TCR beta clonotypes.

J was trimmed by 3 bases and V by 5 bases; bases with no gene match: 15. The V gene's germline CDR1 is MDHEN and CDR2 SYDVKM. The CDR3 has 18 residues. Each CDR3 protein gets one entry after TCRdb re-called the reads with MiXCR. The data contain some 230,000 distinct CDR3 sequences, approximately 24% of them singletons. The rearrangement links TRBV28 to TRBJ2-2, with 7 bases lining up with TRBD1. The sample was CD8+ T cells from PBMCs. This clonotype was obtained from a human donor in good health (CMV status not recorded). Some clones in this sample may be carry-over from other donors' samples. The CDR3 DNA follows: TGTGCCAGCAGTCCCTTTCCCCGACAGGGTGGGGACACCGGGGAGCTGTTTTTT. Encoded protein: CASSPFPRQGGDTGELFF. The variable domain in full, with the rest retrieved from reference TRBV28 and TRBJ2-2, is DVKVTQSSRYLVKRTGEKVFLECVQDMDHENMFWYRQDPGLGLRLIYFSYDVKMKEKGDIPEGYSVSREKKERFSLILESASTNQTSMYLCASSPFPRQGGDTGELFFGEGSRLTVL.